This TCR beta chain was sequenced for a study of blood T cell repertoires in COVID-19. For the study at large: Material from acute and convalescent COVID-19 was sourced from the United States, Italy and Spain. Sources were T cells, B-cell-depleted T cells, or PBMCs; the material itself was cDNA or gDNA.

Germline lookup yields CDR1 MDHEN and CDR2 SYDVKM. The CDR3 loop spans 15 amino acids. V dropped 6 bases and J dropped 6 bases, with 15 bases sitting between them. The protocol was immunoSEQ multiplex PCR, while the TCRdb copy is restricted to in-frame clones and leaves out a portion. The sample lists some 220,000 clones; 82% were seen once. Seattle-derived patients entered the study during active infection and were followed longitudinally. The receptor comes from a woman in her 70s with COVID-19, enrolled during active disease. Sample: peripheral blood. The J gene is TRBJ1-6, the V gene TRBV28; D is uncertain. Written as DNA, the CDR3 is TGTGCCAGCAGCACGGCAGGACTTCTTAATTCACCCCTCCACTTT. This gives the protein CASSTAGLLNSPLHF.